Included here is one T cell receptor beta chain sequence, with context. Its cognate antigen is unknown. Measured with immunoSEQ multiplex PCR; TCRdb has only the in-frame clones, and not every one. The repertoire holds more than 70,000 clones, with 85% to 95% as singletons. This sample was taken from a study of T cell responses to AZD1222 COVID-19 vaccine. Study conclusions and caveats: Baseline serostatus was positive in only six AZD1222 recipients. Within unmutated variant regions lay the reported targets of nearly half of spike-specific TCRs. Two doses of AZD1222 preceded a rise in Spike-specific TCR breadth and depth.

The junction had 7 bases not matched to a gene; V was cut back by 2 bases and J by 5 bases. The CDR3 spans 15 residues. CDR1 is SGHKS, CDR2 YYEKEE, per germline (reference sequence). Sequencing was performed on peripheral blood, taken 28 days after the second AZD1222 dose. The receptor was derived from an adult who received the AZD1222 COVID-19 vaccine. The V gene is TRBV5-5, the J gene TRBJ2-7; 10 bases agree with TRBD2. CDR3 bases: TGTGCCAGCAGCTTCCTACTAGCGGGACTCGACGAGCAGTACTTC. This gives the protein CASSFLLAGLDEQYF.